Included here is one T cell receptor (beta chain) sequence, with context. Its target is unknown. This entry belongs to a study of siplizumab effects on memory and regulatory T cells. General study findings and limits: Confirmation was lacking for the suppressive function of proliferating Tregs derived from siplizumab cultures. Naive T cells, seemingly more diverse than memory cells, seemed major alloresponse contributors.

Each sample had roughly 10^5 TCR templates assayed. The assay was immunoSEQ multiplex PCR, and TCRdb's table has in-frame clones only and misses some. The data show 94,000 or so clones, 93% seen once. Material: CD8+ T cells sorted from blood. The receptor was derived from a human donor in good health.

The CDR3 protein is CASSQGWERENTDTQYF. The CDR3 DNA is TGCGCCAGCAGCCAGGGTTGGGAGCGGGAAAACACAGATACGCAGTATTTT. V gene TRBV4-1 combines with J gene TRBJ2-3; 7 nucleotides align to TRBD2. V shed 3 bases, J shed 2 bases, and the junction held 11 bases outside the gene matches. Per the germline V gene, CDR1 is MGHRA and CDR2 is YSYEKL. This CDR3 region has 17 residues.